This TCR beta chain was recovered during a study of T cell changes during pregnancy in multiple sclerosis. Here immunoSEQ multiplex PCR was the method, and the copy in TCRdb shows in-frame clones only, minus some. This sample yields around 86,000 clones, of which about 93% are seen a single time; approximately 1% belongs to the top ten. CDR1 and CDR2 (germline): MDHEN, SYDVKM. V shed 6 bases, J shed 0 bases, and the junction held 4 bases outside the gene matches. This CDR3 comprises 15 residues. Here the sequenced sample was peripheral blood, taken in the first trimester of pregnancy. V is TRBV28 and J is TRBJ1-4; TRBD1 matches 7 bases. The sequence derives from a female donor with multiple sclerosis, enrolled in a pregnancy study. The CDR3 loop reads CASRADRATNEKLFF. As DNA, the CDR3 is TGTGCCAGCAGAGCCGACAGGGCAACTAATGAAAAACTGTTTTTT.